These 14 T cell receptor beta chains share one sample of origin, sequenced in a study of cytomegalovirus exposure and HLA in healthy donors. It was with 60 Vbeta and 13 Jbeta primers that the PCR ran. The data were produced by immunoSEQ multiplex PCR, yet TCRdb's version contains in-frame clones alone and is incomplete. Listed are around 53,000 clones; over 9% falls within the top ten. Sequencing was done on a sample of PBMCs. The receptors were gathered from a woman aged 25-40 years in good health and CMV-seropositive.

This chain connects TRBV27 to TRBJ2-1; 15 bases line up with TRBD2. V lost 2 bases and J lost 8; bases outside the gene matches: 4. The CDR3 is 16 amino acids. Germline CDR1 reads MNHEY; CDR2 reads SMNVEV (reference sequence). The DNA for the CDR3 is TGTGCCAGCAGTTTAAGGACTAGCGGGAGGGCCGATGAGCAGTTCTTC. It translates to CASSLRTSGRADEQFF.

The rearrangement links TRBV13 to TRBJ2-7; 10 bases fit TRBD1. The CDR3 contains 14 residues. Losses at the gene ends were 5 bases for V and 7 bases for J; bases not matched to a gene: 8. The V gene's germline CDR1 is PRHDT and CDR2 FYEKMQ (reference sequence). This CDR3 is CASSRTGGAWEQYF. For the CDR3, the DNA is TGTGCCAGCAGCCGGACAGGGGGTGCCTGGGAGCAGTACTTC.

V gene TRBV11-3 combines with J gene TRBJ2-1; 7 positions agree with TRBD2. V trimming: 5 bases; J trimming: 5 bases; junction bases outside the gene matches: 9. The CDR3 loop spans 15 amino acids. Looked up from germline, CDR1 is SGHNT and CDR2 is YENEEA. The CDR3 bases are TGTGCCAGCAGCCATCGGTTGGCGGGGGACAATGAGCAGTTCTTC. It codes for CASSHRLAGDNEQFF.

CDR3 bases: TGTGCCAGCTCAGCCTCTAGCGGGAGTAGAGATACGCAGTATTTT. It encodes CASSASSGSRDTQYF. The chain has TRBV18 and TRBJ2-3; 10 bases fit TRBD2. The CDR3 spans 15 residues. Unmatched junction bases numbered 7, after V lost 5 bases and J lost 5 bases. Germline values: CDR1 KGHSH, CDR2 LQKENI.

V usage is TRBV19 and J usage is TRBJ1-2; D gene uncertain. The V gene's germline CDR1 is LNHDA and CDR2 SQIVND (reference sequence). CDR3 length: 14 amino acids. Trimming pared 6 bases from V and 8 bases from J, leaving 19 bases between. CDR3 DNA sequence: TGTGCCAGTAGCATCCGAGACAAAGTAGGCGGCTACACCTTC. Protein: CASSIRDKVGGYTF.

J is TRBJ1-1 and V is TRBV7-6, with 8 bases fitting TRBD1. This CDR3 has 14 residues. Per germline, CDR1 SGHVS and CDR2 FNYEAQ. The trim removed 5 bases at V and 7 bases at J, leaving 9 bases unmatched. CDR3 sequence reads: CASSILQGVGEAFF. DNA for the CDR3: TGTGCCAGCAGCATATTACAGGGGGTAGGTGAAGCTTTCTTT. The variable domain in full, completed from reference TRBV7-6 and TRBJ1-1, reads GAGVSQSPRYKVTKRGQDVALRCDPISGHVSLYWYRQALGQGPEFLTYFNYEAQQDKSGLPNDRFSAERPEGSISTLTIQRTEQRDSAMYRCASSILQGVGEAFFGQGTRLTVV.

This chain links TRBV5-1 with TRBJ2-3; D is ambiguous. Between the trimmed V and J ends, which lost 0 bases and 1 base, there was a span of 3 bases. Germline loops: CDR1 SGHRS, CDR2 YFSETQ. CDR3 length equals 13 residues. DNA for the CDR3: TGCGCCAGCAGCTTGGCCGGCACAGATACGCAGTATTTT. Protein: CASSLAGTDTQYF.

The CDR3 DNA reads TGTGCCAGCAGCCAAGATAAGCGGGAGGGCCACCCAGATACGCAGTATTTT. This codes for CASSQDKREGHPDTQYF. The rearrangement uses TRBV4-2 and TRBJ2-3, with 10 bases that match TRBD2. This CDR3 spans 17 amino acids. CDR1 LGHNA and CDR2 YNFKEQ come from the germline V gene. Trimming cost V 0 bases and J 4 bases; bases outside gene matches: 7.

V is TRBV6-1 and J is TRBJ2-7; 7 nucleotides align to TRBD1. Losses at the gene ends were 5 bases for V and 4 bases for J; bases not matched to a gene: 8. Germline V gene sequence: CDR1 MNHNS, CDR2 SASEGT. This CDR3 comprises 14 residues. CDR3 DNA sequence: TGTGCCAGCAGTCCCTCGGGGACAGTATACGAGCAGTACTTC. Protein: CASSPSGTVYEQYF.

J is TRBJ2-2 and V is TRBV28; D is undetermined. The germline CDR1 and CDR2 sequences are MDHEN and SYDVKM. The CDR3 covers 14 residues. Trimming shortened V by 3 bases and J by 2 bases, and 7 bases separated the two germline ends. The CDR3 sequence is CASSFSRNTGELFF. The DNA for the CDR3 is TGTGCCAGCAGTTTCTCCAGAAACACCGGGGAGCTGTTTTTT.

This sequence joins TRBV10-2 and TRBJ2-7; 13 positions match TRBD2. Losses at the gene ends were 4 bases for V and 5 bases for J; bases not matched to a gene: 5. CDR1 is WSHSY and CDR2 is SAAADI in the germline V gene. This CDR3 has 15 amino acids. CDR3 nucleotide sequence: TGCGCCAGCAGTGGACTAGCGGGGGGCATCCACGAGCAGTACTTC. This gives the protein CASSGLAGGIHEQYF.

The chain couples TRBV30 to TRBJ1-5; D possibly corresponds to TRBD1 (5 bases). CDR3 length: 14 amino acids. V lost 1 base to trimming and J lost 1 base, with 8 bases between them. Germline CDR1 is GTSNPN and CDR2 is SVGIG (reference sequence). CDR3 sequence reads: CAWSETVSNQPQHF. The CDR3 region has the DNA TGTGCCTGGAGTGAGACAGTAAGCAATCAGCCCCAGCATTTT. Filled out from reference TRBV30 and TRBJ1-5, the complete variable domain reads SQTIHQWPATLVQPVGSPLSLECTVEGTSNPNLYWYRQAAGRGLQLLFYSVGIGQISSEVPQNLSASRPQDRQFILSSKKLLLSDSGFYLCAWSETVSNQPQHFGDGTRLSIL.

The chain recombines TRBV2 with TRBJ2-7; 9 positions agree with TRBD1. CDR1 is SNHLY and CDR2 is FYNNEI in the germline V gene. CDR3 length equals 15 residues. V was clipped by 6 bases and J by 2 bases; unmatched bases: 8. CDR3 nucleotide sequence: TGTGCCAGCAGGGGGACAGGGAGACCTACCTACGAGCAGTACTTC. Its protein product is CASRGTGRPTYEQYF. Full variable domain (missing parts from reference TRBV2 and TRBJ2-7): EPEVTQTPSHQVTQMGQEVILRCVPISNHLYFYWYRQILGQKVEFLVSFYNNEISEKSEIFDDQFSVERPDGSNFTLKIRSTKLEDSAMYFCASRGTGRPTYEQYFGPGTRLTVT.

The chain couples TRBV19 to TRBJ1-3; maybe TRBD1 (6 bases). The CDR3 extends over 13 amino acids. The germline gives CDR1 LNHDA, CDR2 SQIVND (reference sequence). The V end was cut by 11 bases, the J end by 7 bases, with 18 bases between. CDR3 loop: CAGNRALRNTIYF. The CDR3 region has the DNA TGTGCCGGTAACAGGGCCTTAAGGAACACCATATATTTT.